The sequence of this TCR beta chain was determined in a study of T cell repertoires in cytomegalovirus infection. Background on the study: CMV epitopes in the study were HLA-C-restricted (recently identified) and HLA-B-restricted (well studied). The public TCR beta signatures pointed to both CMV infection and matching HLA type.

The V end was cut by 4 bases, the J end by 5 bases, with 14 bases between. Germline CDR1 SGHRS, CDR2 YFSETQ. CDR3 size: 14 residues. Regarding the study as a whole: Cumulated frequencies of public TCR beta families served to identify carriers of CMV plus the relevant HLA. The study found HLA-C-restricted CMV-specific TCR beta clonotypes dominating the ex vivo response.

About this clonotype itself: As yet, its antigen is unknown.

TCRdb re-analysed the reads in MiXCR, keeping a single row per CDR3 protein. The sample carries roughly 920,000 distinct CDR3 sequences, about a third recorded once. The specimen was cultured CD8+ T cells from PBMCs, collected from culture after CMV antigen stimulation. The source is a human donor in good health (CMV status not recorded). Some clones in this sample may be carry-over from other donors' samples. The chain has TRBV5-1 and TRBJ2-3; no definite D call. The CDR3 DNA reads TGCGCCAGCAGCCATGCTGGGCGGCAAGATACGCAGTATTTT. This sequence encodes CASSHAGRQDTQYF.